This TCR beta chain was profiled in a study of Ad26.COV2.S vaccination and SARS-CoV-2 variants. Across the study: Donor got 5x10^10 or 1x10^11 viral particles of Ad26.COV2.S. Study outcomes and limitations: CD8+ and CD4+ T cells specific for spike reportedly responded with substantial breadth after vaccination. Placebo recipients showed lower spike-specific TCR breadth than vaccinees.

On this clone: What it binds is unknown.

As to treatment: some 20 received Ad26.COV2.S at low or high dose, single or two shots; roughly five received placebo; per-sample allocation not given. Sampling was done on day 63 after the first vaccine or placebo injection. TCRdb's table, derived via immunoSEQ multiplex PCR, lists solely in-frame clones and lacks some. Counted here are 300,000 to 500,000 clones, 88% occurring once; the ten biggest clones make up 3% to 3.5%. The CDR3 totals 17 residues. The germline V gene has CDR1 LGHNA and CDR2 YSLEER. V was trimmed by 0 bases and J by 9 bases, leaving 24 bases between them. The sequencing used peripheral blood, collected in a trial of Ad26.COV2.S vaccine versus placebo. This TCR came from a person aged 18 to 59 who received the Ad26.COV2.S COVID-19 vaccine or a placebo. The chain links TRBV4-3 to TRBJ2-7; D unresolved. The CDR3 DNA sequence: TGCGCCAGCAGCCAAGAGTTCTACTTGGTGCCTCAGTCTACGCAGTACTTC. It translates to CASSQEFYLVPQSTQYF.